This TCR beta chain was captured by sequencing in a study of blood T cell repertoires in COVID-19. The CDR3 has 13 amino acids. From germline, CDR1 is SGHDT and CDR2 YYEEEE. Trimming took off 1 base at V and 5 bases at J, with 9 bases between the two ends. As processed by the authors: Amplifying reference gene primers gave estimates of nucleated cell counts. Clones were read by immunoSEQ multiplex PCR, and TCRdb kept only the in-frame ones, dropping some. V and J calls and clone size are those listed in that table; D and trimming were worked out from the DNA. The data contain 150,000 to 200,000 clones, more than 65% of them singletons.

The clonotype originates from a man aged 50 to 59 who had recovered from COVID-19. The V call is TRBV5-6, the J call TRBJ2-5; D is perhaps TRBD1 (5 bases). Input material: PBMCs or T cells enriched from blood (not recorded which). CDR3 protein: CASSLFRAETQYF. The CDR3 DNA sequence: TGTGCCAGCAGCTTGTTCAGGGCTGAGACCCAGTACTTC.